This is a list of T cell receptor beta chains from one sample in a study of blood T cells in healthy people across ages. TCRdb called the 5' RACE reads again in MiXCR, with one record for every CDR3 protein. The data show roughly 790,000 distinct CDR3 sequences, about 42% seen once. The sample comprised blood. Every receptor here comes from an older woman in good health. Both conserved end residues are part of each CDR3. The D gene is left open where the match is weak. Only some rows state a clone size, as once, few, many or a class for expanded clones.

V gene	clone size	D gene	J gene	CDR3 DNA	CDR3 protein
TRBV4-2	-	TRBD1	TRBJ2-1	TGTGCCAGCAGCCAAGAGGTAGGGACAGTCAGCTCCTACAATGAGCAGTTCTTC	CASSQEVGTVSSYNEQFF
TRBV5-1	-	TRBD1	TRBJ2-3	TGCGCCAGCAGCTGGGACAGGGTGGGAGATACGCAGTATTTT	CASSWDRVGDTQYF
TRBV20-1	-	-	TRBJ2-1	TGCAGTGCCCTCTCTAACAATGAGCAGTTCTTC	CSALSNNEQFF
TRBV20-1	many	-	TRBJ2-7	TGCAGTGCTAGGGACAGGAGGGAAGCCTACGAGCAGTACTTC	CSARDRREAYEQYF
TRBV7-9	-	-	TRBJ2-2	TGTGCCAGCAGTGACGGGGCGGTCCCCGGGGAGCTGTTTTTT	CASSDGAVPGELFF
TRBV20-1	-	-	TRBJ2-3	TGCAGTGCTAGAGATGGGAAGGAGTCACAGGGAGAAGGGCAGTATTTT	CSARDGKESQGEGQYF
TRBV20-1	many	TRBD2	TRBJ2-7	TGCAGTGCTAGTATAGCGGGAGTTAGTGAGCAGTACTTC	CSASIAGVSEQYF
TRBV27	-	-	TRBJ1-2	TGTGCCAGCCGGGGACCTCTCGGCGGCTACACCTTC	CASRGPLGGYTF
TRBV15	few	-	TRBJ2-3	TGTGCCACCAGCAGCACCTACGAGGGGTGGTATTTT	CATSSTYEGWYF
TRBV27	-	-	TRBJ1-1	TGTGCCAGCAGCCTAGCAGGGACTGGTGAAGCTTTCTTT	CASSLAGTGEAFF
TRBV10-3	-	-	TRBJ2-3	TGTGCCATCAGTGAGTCCAGGGAAACAGATACGCAGTATTTT	CAISESRETDTQYF
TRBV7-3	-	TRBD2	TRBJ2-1	TGTGCCAGCAGCATCGGACTAGACTACAATGAGCAGTTCTTC	CASSIGLDYNEQFF
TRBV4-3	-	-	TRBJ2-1	TGCGCCAGCAGCCAAGATAAAGGACTACCCGACTACAATGAGCAGTTCTTC	CASSQDKGLPDYNEQFF
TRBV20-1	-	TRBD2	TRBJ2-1	TGCAGTGCTGGAGACCCGGGACTAGCGGACAATGAGCAGTTCTTC	CSAGDPGLADNEQFF
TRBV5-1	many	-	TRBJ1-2	TGCGCCAGCAGTCTCGACGGCCATAACTATGGCTACACCTTC	CASSLDGHNYGYTF
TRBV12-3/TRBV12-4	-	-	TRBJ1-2	TGTGCCAGCAGTTTTGGGGAGGGTGGCTACACCTTC	CASSFGEGGYTF